This TCR beta chain was identified during a study of cytomegalovirus exposure and HLA in healthy donors. Overall study findings and caveats: Most TCR sequences proved rare, with some public TCRs found in many donors.

Primers for the PCR totalled 60 Vbeta and 13 Jbeta. Profiled with immunoSEQ multiplex PCR; TCRdb holds only in-frame clones, not every one. The table lists fewer than 200,000 clones, roughly 89% of them singletons. For this clone: Its antigen is undetermined.

The clonotype originates from a woman aged 30 to 39 in good health and CMV-seronegative. The sequenced material came from PBMCs.

The CDR3 sequence: CASSQRTSGSFSYEQYF. CDR3 sequence (DNA): TGTGCCAGCAGCCAGAGGACTAGCGGGAGTTTTTCCTACGAGCAGTACTTC. The chain has TRBV14 and TRBJ2-7; 13 bases fit TRBD2. Looked up from germline, CDR1 is SGHDN and CDR2 is FVKESK. The CDR3 runs 17 residues. V dropped 3 bases and J dropped 1; count of bases not matched to a gene: 6.